This TCR beta chain was sequenced during a study of blood T cells in healthy people across ages. The use of a sample-barcoded 5' primer and a J-beta primer mix characterized a second PCR of about 7 to 12 cycles. TCRdb re-derived calls from the 5' RACE reads in MiXCR, one entry per CDR3 protein. The sample lists 1,500,000 or so distinct CDR3 sequences; approximately 43% were seen once. The CDR3 totals 16 residues. Germline CDR1 is SGHNT and CDR2 is YYREEE (reference sequence). V was shortened by 7 bases and J by 4 bases, with 24 bases between the two germline ends. The TCR was taken from a woman between 18 and 29 years old in good health. The chain combines TRBV5-4 with TRBJ2-7, with D possibly matching TRBD2 (6 bases). The sequenced material came from blood. This chain's CDR3 is CASGADSGPRAYEQYF. Here the CDR3 DNA reads TGTGCCAGCGGCGCAGATAGCGGCCCTCGAGCTTACGAGCAGTACTTC.